The 26 T cell receptor beta chains below come from one sample, sequenced in a study of long-term antiretroviral therapy in people with HIV. With survey level as its setting, the immunoSEQ assay was v3.0. Generated by immunoSEQ multiplex PCR, the TCRdb table keeps only in-frame clones and is missing some. The repertoire holds tens of thousands of clones, with 75% to 90% as singletons. Specimen: unsorted PBMCs, collected just before starting antiretroviral therapy. All receptors derive from a woman under 30 with HIV.

J is TRBJ1-1 and V is TRBV11-2; D remains ambiguous. Germline CDR1 SGHAT, CDR2 FQNNGV. V gave up 1 base and J gave up 3 bases, with 12 bases separating them. There are 15 residues in the CDR3. The CDR3 bases are TGTGCCAGCAGCTTAGTAGGGAGGCAGCACACTGAAGCTTTCTTT. Its translation: CASSLVGRQHTEAFF.

V and J are TRBV7-9 and TRBJ1-1; maybe TRBD1 (6 bases). The CDR3 has 15 amino acids. Germline V CDR1 and CDR2: SEHNR, FQNEAQ (reference sequence). Trimming removed 5 bases at V and 3 bases at J, with 16 bases between. The CDR3 nucleotides read TGTGCCAGCAGCCCACGGACAGCTCTAGACACTGAAGCTTTCTTT. It is translated as CASSPRTALDTEAFF.

This clone is medium-sized (0.01 to 0.1%). The CDR3 sequence: CASSFTSGRTTDTQYF. The CDR3 DNA sequence: TGTGCCAGTAGTTTTACTAGCGGGAGGACTACAGATACGCAGTATTTT. V is TRBV19 and J is TRBJ2-3; 12 bases line up with TRBD2. The CDR3 is 16 amino acids. Germline CDR1 is LNHDA and CDR2 is SQIVND (reference sequence). V was pared by 5 bases and J by 3 bases, with 6 bases of the junction left unmatched.

This chain links TRBV11-3 with TRBJ2-5, with unresolved D. V was pared by 4 bases and J by 0 bases, with 3 bases between. The CDR3 is made up of 12 amino acids. In germline, CDR1 is SGHNT, CDR2 YENEEA. The CDR3 sequence: CASSSYQETQYF. The CDR3 region has the DNA TGTGCCAGCAGCTCCTACCAAGAGACCCAGTACTTC.

This sequence joins TRBV7-3 and TRBJ2-1; 7 nucleotides match TRBD2. V lost 1 base and J lost 0; bases outside the gene matches: 6. Looked up from germline, CDR1 is SGHTA and CDR2 is FQGTGA. The length of the CDR3 is 17 residues. The CDR3 protein is CASSLNVGGSSYNEQFF. The CDR3 DNA is TGTGCCAGCAGCTTAAATGTAGGCGGGAGCTCCTACAATGAGCAGTTCTTC. Based on the CDR3 plus reference TRBV7-3 and TRBJ2-1, the full variable domain is GAGVSQTPSNKVTEKGKYVELRCDPISGHTALYWYRQSLGQGPEFLIYFQGTGAADDSGLPNDRFFAVRPEGSVSTLKIQRTERGDSAVYLCASSLNVGGSSYNEQFFGPGTRLTVL.

The chain joins TRBV13 to TRBJ2-1; TRBD2 matches 8 bases. Germline V gene sequence: CDR1 PRHDT, CDR2 FYEKMQ (reference sequence). This CDR3 spans 16 amino acids. V shed 1 base and J 7 bases; nucleotides not matched to a gene: 9. The CDR3 DNA reads as TGTGCCAGCAGCTTAGAAAGCGGGAGTAGTCGGAATGAGCAGTTCTTC. Translating gives CASSLESGSSRNEQFF.

There are a few counts of this clone. J is TRBJ2-1 and V is TRBV27; D unresolved. This CDR3 contains 13 residues. V gave up 1 base and J gave up 15 bases, with 16 bases separating them. CDR1 is MNHEY and CDR2 is SMNVEV in the germline V gene (reference sequence). This CDR3 reads CASSLFSFGVWFF. The CDR3 bases are TGTGCCAGCAGTTTATTCTCGTTCGGAGTCTGGTTCTTC.

This clone was seen only a few times. V and J are TRBV7-2 and TRBJ2-7; a possible D gene is TRBD2 (6 bases). Germline V lookup: CDR1 SGHTA, CDR2 FQGNSA. The CDR3 contains 14 residues. Trimming took 5 bases from V and 6 from J, leaving 17 bases between them. The CDR3 is CASSPSLASGEQYF. In nucleotides, the CDR3 is TGTGCCAGCAGCCCCTCTCTAGCGAGCGGCGAGCAGTACTTC. Based on the CDR3 plus reference TRBV7-2 and TRBJ2-7, the full variable domain is GAGVSQSPSNKVTEKGKDVELRCDPISGHTALYWYRQSLGQGLEFLIYFQGNSAPDKSGLPSDRFSAERTGGSVSTLTIQRTQQEDSAVYLCASSPSLASGEQYFGPGTRLTVT.

V and J are TRBV5-8 and TRBJ1-1; the D is unclear. CDR1 and CDR2 (germline): SGHTS, YDEGEE. This CDR3 comprises 11 residues. V was cut by 1 base and J by 11 bases, with 9 bases left in between. The CDR3 nucleotides are TGTGCCAGCAGCTTGTTGTATCGGGCTTTCTTT. Its protein product is CASSLLYRAFF.

V gene TRBV27 combines with J gene TRBJ2-2; 9 bases are a match to TRBD1. J was trimmed by 3 bases and V by 6 bases; bases with no gene match: 8. Germline-derived CDR1 and CDR2 are MNHEY and SMNVEV (reference sequence). This CDR3 region has 16 residues. The CDR3 coding sequence is TGTGCCAGCAGCCCATACTGGACAGGGGACACCGGGGAGCTGTTTTTT. It codes for CASSPYWTGDTGELFF.

The rearrangement joins TRBV7-2 to TRBJ2-1; no reliable D call. V was shortened by 4 bases and J by 6 bases, with 10 bases between the two germline ends. Germline V lookup: CDR1 SGHTA, CDR2 FQGNSA. The CDR3 sequence is 13 residues long. DNA for the CDR3: TGTGCCAGCAGCTCTCCCTGGGGCAATGAGCAGTTCTTC. As protein: CASSSPWGNEQFF. Full variable domain (outside the CDR3, taken from reference TRBV7-2 and TRBJ2-1): GAGVSQSPSNKVTEKGKDVELRCDPISGHTALYWYRQSLGQGLEFLIYFQGNSAPDKSGLPSDRFSAERTGGSVSTLTIQRTQQEDSAVYLCASSSPWGNEQFFGPGTRLTVL.

The V gene is TRBV5-1, the J gene TRBJ1-1; 7 bases align to TRBD1. J gave up 3 bases and V 3 bases, and 5 bases lay outside the gene matches. This CDR3 has 14 amino acids. Germline CDR1 SGHRS, CDR2 YFSETQ. The DNA of the CDR3 is TGCGCCAGCAGCTGGGACAGAAAGTACACTGAAGCTTTCTTT. This gives the protein CASSWDRKYTEAFF.

CDR3: CASSLPGLAGFYEQYF. As DNA, the CDR3 is TGTGCCAGCAGCCTACCGGGACTAGCGGGGTTCTACGAGCAGTACTTC. The chain uses TRBV4-2 and TRBJ2-7, with 13 bases matching TRBD2. Germline CDR1 reads LGHNA; CDR2 reads YNFKEQ. Unmatched junction bases numbered 6, after V lost 4 bases and J lost 3 bases. This CDR3 is 16 amino acids long.

The chain is built from TRBV28 and TRBJ2-3; no reliable D call. The V gene's germline CDR1 is MDHEN and CDR2 SYDVKM. The CDR3 extends over 18 amino acids. V was shortened by 5 bases and J by 2 bases, with 23 bases between the two germline ends. The DNA of the CDR3 is TGTGCCAGCAGTCCACTTCCGACGGCAGGCCTGGACACAGATACGCAGTATTTT. This gives the protein CASSPLPTAGLDTDTQYF.

This clone was counted once. The chain carries TRBV11-3 and TRBJ1-1; 7 nucleotides line up with TRBD1. V shed 3 bases and J 4 bases; nucleotides not matched to a gene: 5. The germline gives CDR1 SGHNT, CDR2 YENEEA. The length of the CDR3 is 14 residues. This chain's CDR3 is CASSFPGGGTEAFF. CDR3 in DNA: TGTGCCAGCAGCTTTCCAGGGGGAGGCACTGAAGCTTTCTTT.

The chain couples TRBV28 to TRBJ1-5; D not resolved. In germline, CDR1 is MDHEN, CDR2 SYDVKM. Trimming cost V 2 bases and J 0 bases, with 8 bases left between them. The CDR3 sequence is 15 residues long. The CDR3 region is CASSLGGISNQPQHF. In nucleotides, the CDR3 is TGTGCCAGCAGTTTAGGAGGGATTAGCAATCAGCCCCAGCATTTT.

The chain has TRBV2 and TRBJ1-5; D call uncertain. Germline V lookup: CDR1 SNHLY, CDR2 FYNNEI. CDR3 length: 15 amino acids. V lost 8 bases, J lost 0 bases, and 14 bases lay in between. CDR3 sequence: CASATDFSSNQPQHF. The CDR3 DNA reads as TGTGCCAGCGCTACAGATTTTAGTAGCAATCAGCCCCAGCATTTT. The entire variable domain, with the rest obtained from reference TRBV2 and TRBJ1-5, is as follows: EPEVTQTPSHQVTQMGQEVILRCVPISNHLYFYWYRQILGQKVEFLVSFYNNEISEKSEIFDDQFSVERPDGSNFTLKIRSTKLEDSAMYFCASATDFSSNQPQHFGDGTRLSIL.

The table lists this clone with a count of one. The rearrangement links TRBV6-6 to TRBJ2-7; D remains ambiguous. The V end lost 8 bases, the J end lost 0 bases, and 5 bases lay between the germline ends. Germline lookup yields CDR1 MNHNY and CDR2 SVGAGI (reference sequence). The CDR3 totals 11 residues. The CDR3 DNA reads TGTGCCAGCCGGAGCTCCTACGAGCAGTACTTC. This codes for CASRSSYEQYF.

The chain links TRBV6-5 to TRBJ2-3, with D unclear. V dropped 2 bases and J dropped 14 bases, with 14 bases sitting between them. This CDR3 is built from 12 residues. Germline assignment: CDR1 MNHEY and CDR2 SVGAGI. This CDR3 reads CASSYALICRYF. The CDR3 DNA follows: TGTGCCAGCAGTTACGCACTAATATGTCGGTATTTT.

The V call is TRBV2, the J call TRBJ2-7; either TRBD1 or TRBD2 may supply D (5 bases each). Germline V gene lookup returns CDR1 SNHLY and CDR2 FYNNEI. V lost 10 bases to trimming and J lost 0 bases, with 16 bases between them. This CDR3 has 14 residues. The CDR3 nucleotides are TGTGCCATCTACCTTAGTGGGGGCTCCTACGAGCAGTACTTC. Translating it yields CAIYLSGGSYEQYF.

The chain employs TRBV4-1 and TRBJ2-3; D is unresolved. Germline-derived CDR1 and CDR2 are MGHRA and YSYEKL. Trimming cost V 2 bases and J 3 bases, with 6 bases left between them. This CDR3 contains 13 residues. Here the CDR3 DNA reads TGCGCCAGCAGCCAACTACCAACAGATACGCAGTATTTT. Residues: CASSQLPTDTQYF.

V usage is TRBV7-2 and J usage is TRBJ2-3; 9 bases map to TRBD2. Looked up from germline, CDR1 is SGHTA and CDR2 is FQGNSA. The trim removed 6 bases at V and 2 bases at J, leaving 9 bases unmatched. The CDR3 is 16 residues long. CDR3 loop: CASSSRLAVFTDTQYF. CDR3 DNA sequence: TGTGCCAGCAGTTCCCGACTAGCGGTCTTCACAGATACGCAGTATTTT.

The rearrangement links TRBV4-1 to TRBJ1-1, with 7 bases matching TRBD1. Germline assignment: CDR1 MGHRA and CDR2 YSYEKL. Germline trimming cut 1 base from V and 4 bases from J; bases unmatched to any gene: 6. CDR3 length: 15 amino acids. The CDR3 DNA follows: TGCGCCAGCAGCCAAGTCGGGCAGGGGGGCACTGAAGCTTTCTTT. Translated, it gives CASSQVGQGGTEAFF.

V is TRBV9 and J is TRBJ2-3; 9 positions match TRBD1. CDR3 size: 18 residues. The germline CDR1 and CDR2 sequences are SGDLS and YYNGEE. Losses at the gene ends were 4 bases for V and 4 bases for J; bases not matched to a gene: 16. The DNA for the CDR3 is TGTGCCAGCAGCCTCCACCCCCGCCCGGGACAGGGCTCAGATACGCAGTATTTT. The encoded protein is CASSLHPRPGQGSDTQYF.

The rearrangement uses TRBV20-1 and TRBJ1-4; D gene ambiguous. CDR3 size: 11 residues. Between the trimmed V and J ends, which lost 8 bases and 4 bases, there was a span of 8 bases. Germline assignment: CDR1 DFQATT and CDR2 SNEGSKA (reference sequence). DNA for the CDR3: TGCAGTAGCATTAGTAATGAAAAACTGTTTTTT. Its translation is CSSISNEKLFF.

The chain links TRBV4-1 to TRBJ2-7, with 8 nucleotides matching TRBD1. Germline loops: CDR1 MGHRA, CDR2 YSYEKL. The CDR3 has 15 residues. Trimming removed 1 base from V and 0 bases from J; junction bases left unmatched: 2. DNA of the CDR3: TGCGCCAGCAGCCAAGGCGACAGGGGCTCCTACGAGCAGTACTTC. Translation: CASSQGDRGSYEQYF.